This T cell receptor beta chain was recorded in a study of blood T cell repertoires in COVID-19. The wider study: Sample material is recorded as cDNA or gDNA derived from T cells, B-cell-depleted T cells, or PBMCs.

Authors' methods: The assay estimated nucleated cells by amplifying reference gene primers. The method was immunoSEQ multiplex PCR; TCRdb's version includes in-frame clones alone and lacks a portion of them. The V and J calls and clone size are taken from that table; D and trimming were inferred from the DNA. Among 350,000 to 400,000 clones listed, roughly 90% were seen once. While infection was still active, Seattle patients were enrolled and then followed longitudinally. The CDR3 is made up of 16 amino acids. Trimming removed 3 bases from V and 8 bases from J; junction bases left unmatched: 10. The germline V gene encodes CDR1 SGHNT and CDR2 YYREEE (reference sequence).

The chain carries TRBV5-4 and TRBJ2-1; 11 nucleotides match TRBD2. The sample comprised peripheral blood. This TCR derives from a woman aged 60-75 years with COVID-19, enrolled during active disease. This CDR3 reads CASSSMTSGAAHEQFF. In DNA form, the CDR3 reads TGTGCCAGCAGCTCCATGACTAGCGGGGCGGCCCATGAGCAGTTCTTC.